These 4 T cell receptor beta chains originate from one sample sequenced in a study of T cell responses to AZD1222 COVID-19 vaccine (dated by TCRdb to the early 2020s). The sample's time point label, decoded: baseline before first vaccination. The protocol used for the library was the immunoSEQ multiplex PCR assay. The table was pulled from immuneACCESS by TCRdb, which kept in-frame rearrangements only. Such tables lose some clones; where checked, under half of the loss comes from unresolved V genes, and the rest has no known cause. This sample comprises about 100,000 clones, 88% of them detected only once. The top ten constitute around 3% of the sample. Sequenced here: peripheral blood, sampled on day 0 of AZD1222 vaccination. The receptors were gathered from an adult in good health.

This clone showed up just once. The J gene is TRBJ2-1, the V gene TRBV4-2; 11 bases align to TRBD2. The germline gives CDR1 LGHNA, CDR2 YNFKEQ. The CDR3 runs to 17 residues. V was pared by 1 base and J by 0 bases, with 2 bases of the junction left unmatched. The CDR3 region is CASSQGLAGHSYNEQFF. Here the CDR3 DNA reads TGTGCCAGCAGCCAAGGACTAGCGGGACACTCCTACAATGAGCAGTTCTTC.

This clone was detected once. The gene calls are TRBV30 and TRBJ1-6; D remains unclear. Germline assignment: CDR1 GTSNPN and CDR2 SVGIG (reference sequence). The CDR3 runs to 15 residues. The V and J ends lost 2 bases and 0 bases respectively, with 8 bases between them. CDR3 protein: CAWSSFSSYNSPLHF. In DNA, the CDR3 is TGTGCCTGGAGTAGTTTCAGCTCCTATAATTCACCCCTCCACTTT.

The V call is TRBV3-1 (or the pseudogene TRBV3-2), the J call TRBJ1-4; TRBD1 aligns across 9 bases. V was pared by 3 bases and J by 7 bases, with 6 bases of the junction left unmatched. Germline V CDR1 and CDR2: LGHDT, YNNKEL (reference sequence). This CDR3 spans 15 amino acids. DNA for the CDR3: TGTGCCAGCAGCCAGAAGACAGGGGGGGGTGAAAAACTGTTTTTT. This gives the protein CASSQKTGGGEKLFF.

CDR3 sequence (DNA): TGTGCCAGCTCACGTTCAGGGGGCTCCCGGGTCTATGGCTACACCTTC. Protein product: CASSRSGGSRVYGYTF. The V call is TRBV18, the J call TRBJ1-2, with 8 bases that match TRBD1. Germline V gives CDR1 KGHSH, CDR2 LQKENI. The CDR3 is 16 amino acids. V was clipped by 4 bases and J by 4 bases; unmatched bases: 11.